Below are 22 T cell receptor beta chains sequenced from a single sample in a study of radiotherapy plus CTLA-4 blockade in lung cancer. Using immunoSEQ multiplex PCR, the repertoire was profiled, and TCRdb retains in-frame clones only, with some absent. The sample yields over 95,000 clones, 60% to 75% seen once. The sequences come from peripheral blood, collected from a patient treated with radiotherapy plus ipilimumab. The receptors were gathered from a human donor with non-small cell lung cancer who had a partial response to radiotherapy plus ipilimumab. Some clones in this sample may be carry-over from other donors' samples.

The chain uses TRBV28 and TRBJ1-1, with D perhaps matching TRBD1 (6 bases). This CDR3 contains 12 residues. Looked up from germline, CDR1 is MDHEN and CDR2 is SYDVKM. Trimming removed 2 bases at V and 11 bases at J, with 12 bases between. CDR3 in DNA: TGTGCCAGCAGTTTAAGGGGGGGATTGGCTTTCTTT. Protein sequence: CASSLRGGLAFF.

This rearrangement joins TRBV30 to TRBJ1-2, with D possibly matching TRBD1 (6 bases). CDR3 length: 11 residues. CDR1 and CDR2 from the germline V gene are GTSNPN and SVGIG (reference sequence). Trimming pared 5 bases from V and 8 bases from J, leaving 12 bases between. The CDR3 sequence is CAWGGAWGYTF. The CDR3 bases are TGTGCCTGGGGGGGCGCGTGGGGCTACACCTTC.

This clone showed up just a few times. The chain joins TRBV2 to TRBJ1-5; D not resolved. Trimming left V 5 bases short and J 4 bases short, with 9 bases between. There are 13 residues in the CDR3. Germline V gives CDR1 SNHLY, CDR2 FYNNEI. This CDR3 is CASSPERNQPQHF. The CDR3 bases are TGTGCCAGCAGTCCAGAAAGAAATCAGCCCCAGCATTTT.

The chain carries TRBV7-3 and TRBJ1-6, with D possibly matching TRBD1 (5 bases). The length of the CDR3 is 14 residues. CDR1 and CDR2 (germline): SGHTA, FQGTGA. V was cut by 2 bases and J by 7 bases, with 9 bases left in between. The CDR3 protein is CASSLSGNNSPLHF. CDR3 bases: TGTGCCAGCAGCTTATCAGGGAACAATTCACCCCTCCACTTT.

This clone has more than one count but fewer than ten. The CDR3 bases are TGTGCCAGCAGCTTAGACCCCCGGAGGGCCTATGCAGATACGCAGTATTTT. Amino acids: CASSLDPRRAYADTQYF. The chain carries TRBV7-2 and TRBJ2-3; a weak D match, TRBD2 (6 bases). The V gene's germline CDR1 is SGHTA and CDR2 FQGNSA. Trimming cost V 1 base and J 4 bases, with 18 bases left between them. This CDR3 region has 17 residues. The full variable domain, completed using reference TRBV7-2 and TRBJ2-3, is GAGVSQSPSNKVTEKGKDVELRCDPISGHTALYWYRQSLGQGLEFLIYFQGNSAPDKSGLPSDRFSAERTGGSVSTLTIQRTQQEDSAVYLCASSLDPRRAYADTQYFGPGTRLTVL.

The chain is built from TRBV2 and TRBJ1-2; D might be TRBD1 (5 bases). The V end lost 8 bases, the J end lost 0 bases, and 10 bases lay between the germline ends. The CDR3 sequence is 13 residues long. In germline, CDR1 is SNHLY, CDR2 FYNNEI. The CDR3 DNA sequence: TGTGCCAGCGGAAGACAGTCTAACTATGGCTACACCTTC. Amino acid sequence: CASGRQSNYGYTF. The variable domain in full, completed from reference TRBV2 and TRBJ1-2, reads EPEVTQTPSHQVTQMGQEVILRCVPISNHLYFYWYRQILGQKVEFLVSFYNNEISEKSEIFDDQFSVERPDGSNFTLKIRSTKLEDSAMYFCASGRQSNYGYTFGSGTRLTVV.

Turning to this clone: Other DNA sequences of this sample code for an identical CDR3. The chain links TRBV28 to TRBJ2-5; 8 bases agree with TRBD2. The V segment lost 7 bases and the J segment 5 bases; nucleotides outside the gene matches: 9. Germline V CDR1 and CDR2: MDHEN, SYDVKM. The CDR3 has 14 residues. DNA for the CDR3: TGTGCCAGCACCCGGGGGGGGGAGGCGGAGACCCAGTACTTC. It encodes CASTRGGEAETQYF. Full variable domain (missing parts from reference TRBV28 and TRBJ2-5): DVKVTQSSRYLVKRTGEKVFLECVQDMDHENMFWYRQDPGLGLRLIYFSYDVKMKEKGDIPEGYSVSREKKERFSLILESASTNQTSMYLCASTRGGEAETQYFGPGTRLLVL.

The chain is built from TRBV7-9 and TRBJ2-7, with 10 nucleotides matching TRBD2. Germline-derived CDR1 and CDR2 are SEHNR and FQNEAQ (reference sequence). Germline trimming cut 2 bases from V and 7 bases from J; bases unmatched to any gene: 11. This CDR3 region has 16 residues. The CDR3 here is CASSLNRAGGPEEQYF. CDR3 in DNA: TGTGCCAGCAGCTTAAACCGAGCGGGAGGGCCGGAGGAGCAGTACTTC.

The V gene is TRBV7-3, the J gene TRBJ2-6, with 8 bases fitting TRBD2. Germline V gene lookup returns CDR1 SGHTA and CDR2 FQGTGA. The J segment lost 0 bases and the V segment lost 4 bases, leaving 5 bases of the junction unmatched. The CDR3 length is 17 residues. CDR3 in amino acids: CASSSIAGLSGANVLTF. The CDR3 bases are TGTGCCAGCAGCTCTATAGCGGGACTCTCTGGGGCCAACGTCCTGACTTTC. The entire variable domain, with the rest obtained from reference TRBV7-3 and TRBJ2-6, is as follows: GAGVSQTPSNKVTEKGKYVELRCDPISGHTALYWYRQSLGQGPEFLIYFQGTGAADDSGLPNDRFFAVRPEGSVSTLKIQRTERGDSAVYLCASSSIAGLSGANVLTFGAGSRLTVL.

The chain employs TRBV5-1 and TRBJ1-6; 7 nucleotides agree with TRBD1. From germline, CDR1 is SGHRS and CDR2 YFSETQ. Trimming cost V 7 bases and J 7 bases; bases outside gene matches: 2. The CDR3 covers 12 residues. CDR3 sequence reads: CASRDRNSPLHF. The CDR3 DNA sequence: TGCGCCAGCCGGGACAGAAATTCACCCCTCCACTTT.

V and J are TRBV6-6 and TRBJ2-7; D remains unclear. The CDR3 contains 14 residues. V gave up 6 bases and J gave up 0 bases, with 12 bases separating them. Germline V CDR1 and CDR2: MNHNY, SVGAGI (reference sequence). The CDR3 nucleotides are TGTGCCAGCAGGCTCGACACCGACTCCTACGAGCAGTACTTC. Its protein is CASRLDTDSYEQYF.

This clone was observed a few times. The rearrangement links TRBV4-2 to TRBJ2-2; D is undetermined. The CDR3 is 17 amino acids. V lost 2 bases and J lost 5, with 18 bases in between. Germline V gene sequence: CDR1 LGHNA, CDR2 YNFKEQ. In DNA, the CDR3 is TGTGCCAGCAGCCAAAGTGATCTTTCGACTGAGACCGGGGAGCTGTTTTTT. Protein: CASSQSDLSTETGELFF.

The chain is built from TRBV19 and TRBJ2-5, with TRBD2 identical over 11 bases. V lost 2 bases, J lost 4 bases, and 3 bases stayed unmatched. The germline V gene has CDR1 LNHDA and CDR2 SQIVND (reference sequence). CDR3 length: 15 residues. CDR3 loop: CASSINGLAGETQYF. As DNA, the CDR3 is TGTGCCAGTAGTATAAACGGACTAGCGGGAGAGACCCAGTACTTC.

V gene TRBV28 combines with J gene TRBJ2-5; D is ambiguous. Trimming cost V 0 bases and J 4 bases, with 3 bases left between them. The CDR3 contains 12 residues. Germline V lookup: CDR1 MDHEN, CDR2 SYDVKM. CDR3 nucleotide sequence: TGTGCCAGCAGTTTATGGAGAGAGACCCAGTACTTC. It yields the protein CASSLWRETQYF.

The chain has TRBV11-3 and TRBJ2-3; 7 nucleotides match TRBD1. Trimming at V came to 8 bases and at J to 0 bases, leaving 5 bases not matched to a gene. The CDR3 contains 14 residues. Per germline, CDR1 SGHNT and CDR2 YENEEA. The CDR3 spells CASSPGQSTDTQYF. DNA for the CDR3: TGTGCCAGCTCTCCGGGACAGAGCACAGATACGCAGTATTTT.

This clone came up once. This sequence joins TRBV7-2 and TRBJ2-5; 16 bases line up with TRBD2. Trimming at V came to 1 base and at J to 10 bases, leaving 6 bases not matched to a gene. CDR3 size: 16 residues. Germline CDR1 SGHTA, CDR2 FQGNSA. This chain's CDR3 is CASSLEGTSGGAGQYF. The CDR3 bases are TGTGCCAGCAGCTTAGAGGGGACTAGCGGGGGGGCCGGCCAGTACTTC.

The chain employs TRBV7-6 and TRBJ2-5; D is uncertain. Trimming took 0 bases from V and 2 from J, leaving 10 bases between them. The germline V gene has CDR1 SGHVS and CDR2 FNYEAQ. This CDR3 is built from 15 residues. The CDR3 is CASSLAGGAQETQYF. The DNA of the CDR3 is TGTGCCAGCAGCTTAGCCGGCGGAGCGCAAGAGACCCAGTACTTC.

The rearrangement links TRBV21-1 to TRBJ2-1; the D call TRBD2 from the table was never checked on the DNA. TRBV21-1 is designated a pseudogene. CDR3 length equals 17 residues. The CDR3 spells CASPLYPLAGDKVEQFF. The CDR3 DNA follows: TGTGCCAGCCCTCTCTATCCCCTAGCGGGAGATAAGGTTGAGCAGTTCTTC.

The J gene is TRBJ1-2, the V gene TRBV4-2, with TRBD1 matching 10 bases. Per the germline V gene, CDR1 is LGHNA and CDR2 is YNFKEQ. The V and J ends lost 2 bases and 7 bases, in that order; junction bases with no gene match: 4. This CDR3 has 14 residues. The DNA for the CDR3 is TGTGCCAGCAGCCAACCCGACAGGGGGCTTGGCTACACCTTC. This codes for CASSQPDRGLGYTF.

The chain uses TRBV29-1 and TRBJ2-7, with D possibly being TRBD2 (6 bases). The CDR3 runs to 16 residues. Per the germline V gene, CDR1 is SQVTM and CDR2 is ANQGSEA. V gave up 4 bases and J gave up 4 bases, with 23 bases separating them. For the CDR3, the DNA is TGCAGCGTTGTGCCAGCGGCATGGGGGGTGACGTACGAGCAGTACTTC. This codes for CSVVPAAWGVTYEQYF.

Regarding this clone: Germline and junction disagree at one end, which may indicate a read error. The rearrangement links TRBV7-2 to TRBJ1-2; D uncertain. CDR1 is SGHTA, CDR2 FQGNSA, per germline. The CDR3 totals 15 residues. The CDR3 DNA sequence: TGTGCCAGCAGTACTAGGGAGTGGGCGCCCTATGGCTACGCCTTC. Amino acid sequence: CASSTREWAPYGYAF.

This chain connects TRBV11-3 to TRBJ2-1; D may be TRBD1 (5 bases). V shed 5 bases and J shed 4 bases, with 12 bases lying between them. CDR1 SGHNT and CDR2 YENEEA come from the germline V gene. The CDR3 has 14 amino acids. This CDR3 reads CASSPRDSYNEQFF. The CDR3 DNA sequence: TGTGCCAGCAGCCCCCGAGACAGTTACAATGAGCAGTTCTTC.